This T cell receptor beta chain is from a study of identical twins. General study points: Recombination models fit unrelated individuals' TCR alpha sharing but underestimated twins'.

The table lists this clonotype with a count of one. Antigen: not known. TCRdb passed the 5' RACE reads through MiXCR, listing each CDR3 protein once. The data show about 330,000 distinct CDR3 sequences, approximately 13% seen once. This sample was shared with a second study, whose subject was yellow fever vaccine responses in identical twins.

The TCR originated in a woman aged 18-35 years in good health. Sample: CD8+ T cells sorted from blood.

The chain's CDR3 is CASSLDRDGKTQYF. The CDR3 DNA reads as TGTGCCAGCAGTTTGGACAGGGATGGGAAGACCCAGTACTTC. The rearrangement joins TRBV27 to TRBJ2-5; 8 bases align to TRBD1. The trim removed 3 bases at V and 6 bases at J, leaving 6 bases unmatched. CDR3 length: 14 amino acids. CDR1 MNHEY and CDR2 SMNVEV come from the germline V gene (reference sequence).